This TCR beta chain appears in the sequencing data of a study of cytomegalovirus exposure and HLA in healthy donors. The study's findings and limits: CMV antigen specificity of a few CMV-associated chains was confirmed in vitro.

Assay: immunoSEQ multiplex PCR; the TCRdb copy retains only in-frame clones and omits some. The sample shows approximately 200,000 clones, around four fifths of them seen only once. The CDR3 is 15 amino acids. CDR1 SGHAT and CDR2 FQNNGV come from the germline V gene. Trimming shortened V by 4 bases and J by 3 bases, and 13 bases separated the two germline ends. As concerns this clone: Its antigen remains unknown.

Sequenced material: PBMCs. This TCR derives from a man between 18 and 29 years old in good health and CMV-seropositive. V gene TRBV11-2 combines with J gene TRBJ1-3, with a weak D call TRBD1 (6 bases). CDR3 nucleotide sequence: TGTGCCAGCAGCTCCTTAACAGGGAGTGGAAACACCATATATTTT. Its translation: CASSSLTGSGNTIYF. Full variable domain (missing parts from reference TRBV11-2 and TRBJ1-3): EAGVAQSPRYKIIEKRQSVAFWCNPISGHATLYWYQQILGQGPKLLIQFQNNGVVDDSQLPKDRFSAERLKGVDSTLKIQPAKLEDSAVYLCASSSLTGSGNTIYFGEGSWLTVV.